The 11 T cell receptor beta chains reported below all come from one sample, sequenced in a study of control samples from healthy donors and cancer patients. Measured with immunoSEQ multiplex PCR; TCRdb has only the in-frame clones, and not every one. The repertoire holds about 85,000 clones, around nine tenths seen once, with approximately 7.6% in the top ten. The sample taken for sequencing was blood. The origin of the receptors is a woman aged 55 to 70 in good health.

The chain uses TRBV7-9 and TRBJ2-2; 7 nucleotides match TRBD2. With 2 bases clipped from V and 4 bases from J, the junction kept 10 bases outside the gene matches. CDR1 is SEHNR, CDR2 FQNEAQ, per germline (reference sequence). CDR3 size: 17 residues. The CDR3 loop reads CASSLLGGRPATGELFF. CDR3 coding DNA: TGTGCCAGCAGCTTACTAGGCGGGAGACCTGCCACCGGGGAGCTGTTTTTT.

The sample holds one count of this clone. This chain links TRBV5-1 with TRBJ2-5; 8 nucleotides line up with TRBD1. The CDR3 consists of 13 residues. Trimming cost V 4 bases and J 5 bases; bases outside gene matches: 4. Germline assignment: CDR1 SGHRS and CDR2 YFSETQ. In DNA, the CDR3 is TGCGCCAGCAGCCAGGGGGCGGGCGAGACCCAGTACTTC. Translating gives CASSQGAGETQYF.

The chain has TRBV11-3 and TRBJ2-7, with 11 bases aligning to TRBD2. Trimming took 6 bases from V and 2 from J; bases not matched to a gene: 6. Germline V lookup: CDR1 SGHNT, CDR2 YENEEA. The CDR3 has 15 amino acids. CDR3 sequence: CASRLTGLAAYEQYF. Here the CDR3 DNA reads TGTGCCAGCAGACTAACGGGACTAGCGGCCTACGAGCAGTACTTC.

V and J are TRBV3-1 (or the pseudogene TRBV3-2) and TRBJ2-3, with D perhaps assigned TRBD1 or TRBD2 (5 bases each). CDR1 LGHDT and CDR2 YNNKEL come from the germline V gene (reference sequence). Deletions cut 1 base from V and 6 bases from J, with 14 bases between. This CDR3 has 15 residues. This CDR3 reads CASSQAGRFFDTQYF. The CDR3 DNA follows: TGTGCCAGCAGCCAAGCGGGACGGTTTTTCGATACGCAGTATTTT.

This sequence joins TRBV7-6 and TRBJ2-7; TRBD1 might be the D (5 bases). Trimming removed 1 base at V and 3 bases at J, with 16 bases between. CDR1 and CDR2 (germline): SGHVS, FNYEAQ. The CDR3 is made up of 16 amino acids. Here the CDR3 DNA reads TGTGCCAGCAGCTTAGTCCCAGGGCAAAGAGTCTACGAGCAGTACTTC. Residues: CASSLVPGQRVYEQYF.

This clone was seen a single time. This rearrangement joins TRBV5-1 to TRBJ1-5; the D gene is possibly TRBD1 (6 bases). Germline assignment: CDR1 SGHRS and CDR2 YFSETQ. The CDR3 has 14 residues. Trimming removed 4 bases at V and 4 bases at J, with 12 bases between. The chain's CDR3 is CASSKQGENQPQHF. CDR3 bases: TGCGCCAGCAGCAAACAGGGAGAAAATCAGCCCCAGCATTTT.

The rearrangement uses TRBV18 and TRBJ2-2; 9 nucleotides match TRBD1. Germline CDR1 KGHSH, CDR2 LQKENI. The V gene end was trimmed by 4 bases and the J gene end by 5 bases; junction bases not matched to a gene: 8. This CDR3 comprises 16 residues. The CDR3 nucleotides read TGTGCCAGCTCACTTTCGAGGACAGGGGCTACCGGGGAGCTGTTTTTT. Translated: CASSLSRTGATGELFF.

This chain links TRBV24-1 with TRBJ2-2; D could derive from TRBD1 or TRBD2 (5 bases each). This CDR3 spans 16 amino acids. V was trimmed by 9 bases and J by 0 bases, leaving 16 bases between them. Germline V gene lookup returns CDR1 KGHDR and CDR2 SFDVKD. CDR3 DNA sequence: TGTGCCACCTTCCCCTCCCGGGGCCCGAACACCGGGGAGCTGTTTTTT. It is translated as CATFPSRGPNTGELFF.

This chain uses TRBV3-1 (or the pseudogene TRBV3-2) with TRBJ1-1, with 7 positions matching TRBD1. The CDR3 is 12 residues long. Losses at the gene ends were 4 bases for V and 8 bases for J; bases not matched to a gene: 4. Germline lookup yields CDR1 LGHDT and CDR2 YNNKEL (reference sequence). The CDR3: CASSLQGGEAFF. CDR3 sequence (DNA): TGTGCCAGCAGCCTCCAGGGGGGCGAAGCTTTCTTT.

The chain is built from TRBV4-1 and TRBJ1-3, with a possible D match to TRBD1 (5 bases). The V gene lost 1 base and the J gene lost 0 bases, with 19 bases spanning the gap. The CDR3 loop spans 19 amino acids. Germline lookup yields CDR1 MGHRA and CDR2 YSYEKL. The CDR3 DNA reads TGCGCCAGCAGCCAAGGGGCCTTTTGGAGGGGTAACTCTGGAAACACCATATATTTT. Protein product: CASSQGAFWRGNSGNTIYF.

V gene TRBV27 combines with J gene TRBJ2-2, with TRBD2 as a possible D gene (6 bases). Germline V CDR1 and CDR2: MNHEY, SMNVEV (reference sequence). This CDR3 is built from 16 residues. With 8 bases removed from V and 5 bases from J, the gap between germline ends came to 21 bases. CDR3 sequence reads: CASGGLSVTLTGELFF. CDR3 bases: TGTGCCAGCGGGGGACTTTCCGTAACCTTGACCGGGGAGCTGTTTTTT.